This TCR beta chain appears in the sequencing data of a study of response to subunit inactivated influenza vaccine. The germline V gene encodes CDR1 LGHDT and CDR2 YNNKEL (reference sequence). V lost 0 bases and J lost 4, with 13 bases in between. This CDR3 region has 16 residues. This clonotype has at least ten counts. TCRdb recomputed calls from the RT-PCR reads with MiXCR, one row per CDR3 protein. This sample yields hundreds of thousands of distinct CDR3 sequences, of which 12% are seen a single time; 9.5% to 13% belongs to the top ten. V gene TRBV3-1 combines with J gene TRBJ2-1; perhaps TRBD2 as D (5 bases). This sequence originates from a man aged 45-60 years who received an inactivated influenza vaccine. The starting material was PBMCs from blood, obtained on the day of vaccination. The CDR3 DNA is TGTGCCAGCAGCCAAGATCTCGGACTCTCGTACAATGAGCAGTTCTTC. Translation gives CASSQDLGLSYNEQFF.